Described below is a single TCR beta chain sequence and its context. The sample is drawn from a study of Ad26.COV2.S vaccination and SARS-CoV-2 variants. Data came from immunoSEQ multiplex PCR; TCRdb stores just in-frame clones and leaves some out. The data show around 94,000 clones, about 78% seen once. The length of the CDR3 is 13 residues. V shed 8 bases and J 6 bases; nucleotides not matched to a gene: 6. Germline V gene data show CDR1 as GTSNPN and CDR2 as SVGIG (reference sequence). The source was peripheral blood, collected after recovery from COVID-19. The rearrangement joins TRBV30 to TRBJ1-6, with TRBD1 identical over 8 bases. The sequence was obtained from a human donor who had recovered from COVID-19. As DNA, the CDR3 is TGTGCCGGGACCCAGGGGGCTAATTCACCCCTCCACTTT. Residues: CAGTQGANSPLHF.